This entry is about one T cell receptor (beta chain). What it binds is unknown. This entry belongs to a study of cytomegalovirus exposure and HLA in healthy donors. Findings of the study overall: Investigators reported under 200 TCR beta chains as tied to cytomegalovirus. The TCR clusters that emerged in the first cohort tended, a later analysis found, to co-occur in the 120 or so validation repertoires. Some public TCRs appeared in many individuals, while most sequences were rare.

The study drew the donors from its roughly 110-subject validation cohort, separate from the approximately 700-subject first cohort. TCRdb keeps only in-frame clones here, not all; method: immunoSEQ multiplex PCR. The table shows about 140,000 clones, with 84% occurring only once. CDR1 is SGHTS, CDR2 YDEGEE, per germline. V gave up 1 base and J gave up 8 bases, with 6 bases separating them. The CDR3 is 11 residues long. This clonotype originated in a woman aged 25 to 39 in good health and CMV-seronegative. The source material was PBMCs. V and J are TRBV5-8 and TRBJ1-2; the D is unclear. CDR3 sequence: CASSLTVGYTF. The CDR3 DNA reads as TGTGCCAGCAGCTTGACAGTCGGCTACACCTTC.